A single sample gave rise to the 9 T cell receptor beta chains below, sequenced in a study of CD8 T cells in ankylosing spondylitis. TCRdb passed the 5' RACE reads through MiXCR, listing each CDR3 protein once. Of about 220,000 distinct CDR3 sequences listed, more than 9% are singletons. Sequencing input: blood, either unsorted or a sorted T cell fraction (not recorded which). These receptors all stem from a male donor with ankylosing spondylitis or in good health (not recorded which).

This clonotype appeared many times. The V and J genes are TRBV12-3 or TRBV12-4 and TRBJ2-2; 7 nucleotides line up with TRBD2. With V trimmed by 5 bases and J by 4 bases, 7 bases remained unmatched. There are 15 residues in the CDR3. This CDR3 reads CASSPSGATTGELFF. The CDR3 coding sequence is TGTGCCAGCAGTCCAAGCGGGGCGACCACCGGGGAGCTGTTTTTT.

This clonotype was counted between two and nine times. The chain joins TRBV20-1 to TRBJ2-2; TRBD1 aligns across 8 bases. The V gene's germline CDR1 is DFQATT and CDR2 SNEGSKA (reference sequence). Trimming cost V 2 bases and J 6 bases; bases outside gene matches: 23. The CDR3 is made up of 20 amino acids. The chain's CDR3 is CSARRRWMRTGLGFAGELFF. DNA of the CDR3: TGCAGTGCTAGACGGCGGTGGATGAGGACAGGGTTAGGGTTTGCCGGGGAGCTGTTTTTT.

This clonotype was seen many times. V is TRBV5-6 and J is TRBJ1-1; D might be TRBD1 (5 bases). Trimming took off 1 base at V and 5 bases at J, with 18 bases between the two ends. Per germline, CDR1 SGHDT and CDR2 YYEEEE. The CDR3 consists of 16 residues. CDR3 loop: CASSLLQGTSQTEAFF. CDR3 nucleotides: TGTGCCAGCAGCTTGCTTCAGGGTACTAGCCAGACTGAAGCTTTCTTT. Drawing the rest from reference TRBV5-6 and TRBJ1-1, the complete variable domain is DAGVTQSPTHLIKTRGQQVTLRCSPKSGHDTVSWYQQALGQGPQFIFQYYEEEERQRGNFPDRFSGHQFPNYSSELNVNALLLGDSALYLCASSLLQGTSQTEAFFGQGTRLTVV.

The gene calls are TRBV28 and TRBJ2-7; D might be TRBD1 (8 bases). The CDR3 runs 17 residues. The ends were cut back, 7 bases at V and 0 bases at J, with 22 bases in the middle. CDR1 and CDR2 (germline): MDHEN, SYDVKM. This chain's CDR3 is CASTPSGGGTGSYEQYF. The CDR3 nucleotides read TGTGCCAGCACTCCTTCGGGGGGAGGGACAGGCTCCTACGAGCAGTACTTC.

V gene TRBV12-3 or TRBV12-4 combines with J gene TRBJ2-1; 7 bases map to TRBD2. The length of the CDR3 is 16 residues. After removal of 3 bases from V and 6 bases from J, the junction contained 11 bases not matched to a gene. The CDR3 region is CASSFYGLDRGNEQFF. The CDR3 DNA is TGTGCCAGCAGTTTTTACGGACTAGACCGTGGCAATGAGCAGTTCTTC.

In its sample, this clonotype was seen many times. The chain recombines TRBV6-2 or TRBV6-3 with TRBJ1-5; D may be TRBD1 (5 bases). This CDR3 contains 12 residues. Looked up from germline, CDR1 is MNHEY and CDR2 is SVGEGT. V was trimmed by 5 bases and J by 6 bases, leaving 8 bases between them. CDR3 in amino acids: CASSQGSQPQHF. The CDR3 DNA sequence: TGTGCCAGCAGTCAGGGTAGTCAGCCCCAGCATTTT.

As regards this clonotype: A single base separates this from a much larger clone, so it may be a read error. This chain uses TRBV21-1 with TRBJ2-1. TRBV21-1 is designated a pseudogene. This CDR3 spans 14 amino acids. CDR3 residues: CASTTRRTFNEQFF. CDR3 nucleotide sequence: TGTGCCAGCACCACTAGGAGGACCTTCAATGAGCAGTTCTTC.

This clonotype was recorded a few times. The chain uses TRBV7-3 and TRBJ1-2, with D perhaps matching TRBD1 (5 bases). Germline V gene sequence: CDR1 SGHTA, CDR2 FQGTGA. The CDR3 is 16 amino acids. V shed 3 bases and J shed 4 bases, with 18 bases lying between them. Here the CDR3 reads CASSLGPLQGSYGYTF. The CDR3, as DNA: TGTGCCAGCAGCTTGGGGCCTCTACAAGGGTCCTATGGCTACACCTTC. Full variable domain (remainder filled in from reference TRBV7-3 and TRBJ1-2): GAGVSQTPSNKVTEKGKYVELRCDPISGHTALYWYRQSLGQGPEFLIYFQGTGAADDSGLPNDRFFAVRPEGSVSTLKIQRTERGDSAVYLCASSLGPLQGSYGYTFGSGTRLTVV.

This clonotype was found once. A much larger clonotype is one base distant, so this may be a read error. The CDR3 DNA reads TGTGCCAGCAGCCAATCAGGGCTCCTAAGCGAAAAACTGTATTTT. Its protein product is CASSQSGLLSEKLYF. This chain uses TRBV3-1 with TRBJ1-4; maybe TRBD1 (5 bases). Germline lookup yields CDR1 LGHDT and CDR2 YNNKEL (reference sequence). The CDR3 runs 15 residues.